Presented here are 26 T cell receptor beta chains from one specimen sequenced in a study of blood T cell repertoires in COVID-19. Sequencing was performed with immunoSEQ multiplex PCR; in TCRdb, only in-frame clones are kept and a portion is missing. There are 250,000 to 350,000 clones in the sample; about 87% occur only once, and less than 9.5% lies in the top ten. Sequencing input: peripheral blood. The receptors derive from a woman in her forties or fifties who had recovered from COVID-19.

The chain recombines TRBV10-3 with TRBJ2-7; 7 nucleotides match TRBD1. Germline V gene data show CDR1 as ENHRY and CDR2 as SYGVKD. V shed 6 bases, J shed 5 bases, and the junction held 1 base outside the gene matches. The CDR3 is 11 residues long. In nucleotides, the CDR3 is TGTGCCATCAGGACAGGGCACGAGCAGTACTTC. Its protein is CAIRTGHEQYF.

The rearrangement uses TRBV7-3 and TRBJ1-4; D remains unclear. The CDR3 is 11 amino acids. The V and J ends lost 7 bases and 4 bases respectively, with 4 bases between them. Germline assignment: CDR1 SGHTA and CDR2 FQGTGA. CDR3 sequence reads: CASTNNEKLFF. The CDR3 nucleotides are TGTGCCAGCACCAATAATGAAAAACTGTTTTTT. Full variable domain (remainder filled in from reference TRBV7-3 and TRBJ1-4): GAGVSQTPSNKVTEKGKYVELRCDPISGHTALYWYRQSLGQGPEFLIYFQGTGAADDSGLPNDRFFAVRPEGSVSTLKIQRTERGDSAVYLCASTNNEKLFFGSGTQLSVL.

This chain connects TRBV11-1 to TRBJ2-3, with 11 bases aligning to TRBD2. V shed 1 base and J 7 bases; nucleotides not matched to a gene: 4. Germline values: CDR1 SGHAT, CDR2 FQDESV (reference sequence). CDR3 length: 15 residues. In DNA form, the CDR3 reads TGTGCCAGCAGCTTAGGGGCTAGCGGGAGGAATACGCAGTATTTT. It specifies CASSLGASGRNTQYF.

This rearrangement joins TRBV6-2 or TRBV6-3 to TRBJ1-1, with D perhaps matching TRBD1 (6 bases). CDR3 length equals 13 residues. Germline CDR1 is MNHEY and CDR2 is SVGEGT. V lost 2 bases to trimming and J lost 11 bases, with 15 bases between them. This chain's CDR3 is CASSYVGGSEAFF. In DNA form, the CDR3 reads TGTGCCAGCAGTTACGTAGGGGGTTCGGAGGCTTTCTTT.

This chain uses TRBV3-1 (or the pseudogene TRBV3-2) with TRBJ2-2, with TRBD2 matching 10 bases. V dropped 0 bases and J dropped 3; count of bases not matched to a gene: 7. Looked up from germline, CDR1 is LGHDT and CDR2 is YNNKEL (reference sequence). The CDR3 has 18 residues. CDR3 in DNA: TGTGCCAGCAGCCAAGATCAACCGGGACTAGCGCACACCGGGGAGCTGTTTTTT. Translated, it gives CASSQDQPGLAHTGELFF.

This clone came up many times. CDR3 sequence (DNA): TGTGCCTGGAGTGTATACACAGGACCCACCGGGGAGCTGTTTTTT. Protein: CAWSVYTGPTGELFF. The chain uses TRBV30 and TRBJ2-2; a possible D gene is TRBD1 (5 bases). Trimming took off 0 bases at V and 4 bases at J, with 12 bases between the two ends. The germline gives CDR1 GTSNPN, CDR2 SVGIG (reference sequence). The CDR3 loop spans 15 amino acids.

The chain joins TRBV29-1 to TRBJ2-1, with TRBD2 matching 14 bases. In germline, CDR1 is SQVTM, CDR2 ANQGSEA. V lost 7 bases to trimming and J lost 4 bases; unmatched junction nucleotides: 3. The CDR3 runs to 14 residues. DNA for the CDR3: TGCAGCGCTTGGACTAGCGGGGGGTACAATGAGCAGTTCTTC. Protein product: CSAWTSGGYNEQFF.

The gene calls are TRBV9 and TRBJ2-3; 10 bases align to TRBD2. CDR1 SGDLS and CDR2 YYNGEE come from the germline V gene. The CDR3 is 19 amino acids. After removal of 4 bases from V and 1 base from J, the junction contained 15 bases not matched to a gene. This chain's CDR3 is CASSPSGLAGVVGTDTQYF. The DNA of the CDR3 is TGTGCCAGCAGCCCAAGTGGGCTAGCGGGGGTAGTTGGCACAGATACGCAGTATTTT.

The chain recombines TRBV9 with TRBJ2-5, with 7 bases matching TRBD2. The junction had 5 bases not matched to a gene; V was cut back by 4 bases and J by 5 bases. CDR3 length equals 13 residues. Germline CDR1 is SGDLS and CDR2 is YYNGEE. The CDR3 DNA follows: TGTGCCAGCAGCCCATGGGAGGGGGAGACCCAGTACTTC. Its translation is CASSPWEGETQYF.

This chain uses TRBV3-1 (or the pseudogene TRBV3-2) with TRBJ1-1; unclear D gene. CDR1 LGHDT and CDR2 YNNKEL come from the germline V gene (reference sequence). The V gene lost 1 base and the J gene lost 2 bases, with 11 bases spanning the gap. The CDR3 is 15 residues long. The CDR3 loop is CASSQVLQDNTEAFF. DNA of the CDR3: TGTGCCAGCAGCCAAGTTCTGCAGGATAACACTGAAGCTTTCTTT.

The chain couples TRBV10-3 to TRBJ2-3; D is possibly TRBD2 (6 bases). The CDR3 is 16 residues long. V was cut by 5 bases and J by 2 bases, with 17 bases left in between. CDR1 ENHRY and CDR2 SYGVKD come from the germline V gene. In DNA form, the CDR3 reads TGTGCCATCAGTTCAGGTGTGGGGGGATCCACAGATACGCAGTATTTT. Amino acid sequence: CAISSGVGGSTDTQYF.

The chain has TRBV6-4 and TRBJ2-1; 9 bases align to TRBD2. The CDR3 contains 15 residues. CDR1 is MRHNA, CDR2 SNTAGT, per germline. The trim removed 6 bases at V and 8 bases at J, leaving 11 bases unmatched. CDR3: CASRLIAGANDEQFF. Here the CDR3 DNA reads TGTGCCAGCAGACTTATAGCGGGAGCGAACGATGAGCAGTTCTTC.

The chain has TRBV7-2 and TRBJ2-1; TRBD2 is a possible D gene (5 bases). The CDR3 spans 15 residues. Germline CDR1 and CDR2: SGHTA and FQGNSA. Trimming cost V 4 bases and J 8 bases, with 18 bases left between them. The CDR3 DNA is TGTGCCAGCAGCTCCTCGGGGTCCGGGTTGGATGAGCAGTTCTTC. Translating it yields CASSSSGSGLDEQFF.

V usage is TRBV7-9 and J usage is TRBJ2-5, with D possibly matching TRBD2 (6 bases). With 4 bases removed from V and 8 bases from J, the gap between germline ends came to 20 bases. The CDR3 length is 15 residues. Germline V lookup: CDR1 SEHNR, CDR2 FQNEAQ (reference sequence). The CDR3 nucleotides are TGTGCCAGCAGCTACGAACCCGGGACTCTGAGCACCCAGTACTTC. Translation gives CASSYEPGTLSTQYF.

The CDR3 spells CASSSVFPPYEQYF. As DNA, the CDR3 is TGTGCCAGCAGCTCAGTGTTTCCCCCCTACGAGCAGTACTTC. The chain couples TRBV7-2 to TRBJ2-7; unclear D gene. Germline CDR1 SGHTA, CDR2 FQGNSA. V lost 4 bases and J lost 2, with 12 bases in between. This CDR3 spans 14 amino acids.

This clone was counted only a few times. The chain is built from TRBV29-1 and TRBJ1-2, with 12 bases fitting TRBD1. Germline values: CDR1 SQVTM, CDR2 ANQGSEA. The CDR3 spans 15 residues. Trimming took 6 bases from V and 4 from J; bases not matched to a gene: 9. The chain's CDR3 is CSVGPGGQGAYGYTF. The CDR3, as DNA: TGCAGCGTAGGTCCGGGGGGACAGGGGGCCTATGGCTACACCTTC.

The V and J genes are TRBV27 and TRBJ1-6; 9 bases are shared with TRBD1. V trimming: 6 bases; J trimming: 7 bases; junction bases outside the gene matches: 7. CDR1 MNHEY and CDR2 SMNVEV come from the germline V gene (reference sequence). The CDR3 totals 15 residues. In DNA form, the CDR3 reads TGTGCCAGCAGGCTAACAGGGGGCGAAAATTCACCCCTCCACTTT. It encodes CASRLTGGENSPLHF.

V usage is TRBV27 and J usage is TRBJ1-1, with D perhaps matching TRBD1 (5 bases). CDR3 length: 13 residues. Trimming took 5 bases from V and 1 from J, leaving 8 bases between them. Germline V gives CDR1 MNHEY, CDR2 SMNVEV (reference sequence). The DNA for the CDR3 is TGTGCCAGCAGTCACGACAGGAACACTGAAGCTTTCTTT. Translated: CASSHDRNTEAFF.

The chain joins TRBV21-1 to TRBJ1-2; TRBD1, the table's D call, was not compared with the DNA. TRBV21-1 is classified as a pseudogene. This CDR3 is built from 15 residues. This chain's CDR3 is CASSKGKDSHYGYTF. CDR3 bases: TGTGCCAGCAGCAAAGGGAAAGACAGCCACTATGGCTACACCTTC.

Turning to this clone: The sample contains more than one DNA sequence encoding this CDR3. CDR3 sequence reads: CAWSVGGYGYTF. In nucleotides, the CDR3 is TGTGCCTGGAGTGTAGGAGGGTATGGCTACACCTTC. The V call is TRBV30, the J call TRBJ1-2, with D unclear. The length of the CDR3 is 12 residues. V was shortened by 0 bases and J by 5 bases, with 7 bases between the two germline ends. CDR1 and CDR2 from the germline V gene are GTSNPN and SVGIG (reference sequence).

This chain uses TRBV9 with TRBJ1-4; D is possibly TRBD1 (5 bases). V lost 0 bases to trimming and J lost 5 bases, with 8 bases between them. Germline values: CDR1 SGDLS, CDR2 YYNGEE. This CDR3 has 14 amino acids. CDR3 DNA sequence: TGTGCCAGCAGCGTAGACAGGAGAAATGAAAAACTGTTTTTT. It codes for CASSVDRRNEKLFF.

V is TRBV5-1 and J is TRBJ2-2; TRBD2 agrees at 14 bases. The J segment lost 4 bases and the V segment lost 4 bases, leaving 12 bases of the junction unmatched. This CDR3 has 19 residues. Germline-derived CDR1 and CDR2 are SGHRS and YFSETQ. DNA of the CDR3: TGCGCCAGCAGCCCAGCGCGACTAGCGGGGGGGCCAGGCACCGGGGAGCTGTTTTTT. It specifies CASSPARLAGGPGTGELFF.

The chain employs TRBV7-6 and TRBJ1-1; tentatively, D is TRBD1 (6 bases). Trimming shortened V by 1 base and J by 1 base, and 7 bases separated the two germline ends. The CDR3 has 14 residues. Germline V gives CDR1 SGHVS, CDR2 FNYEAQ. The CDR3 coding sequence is TGTGCCAGCAGCTTAGTGGACAGGAACACTGAAGCTTTCTTT. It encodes CASSLVDRNTEAFF.

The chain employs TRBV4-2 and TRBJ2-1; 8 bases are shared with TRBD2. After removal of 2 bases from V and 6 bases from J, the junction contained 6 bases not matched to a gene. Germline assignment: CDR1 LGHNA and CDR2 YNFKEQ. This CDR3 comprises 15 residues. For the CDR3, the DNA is TGTGCCAGCAGCCAATCTCCTCTAGCGGGCAATGAGCAGTTCTTC. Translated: CASSQSPLAGNEQFF.

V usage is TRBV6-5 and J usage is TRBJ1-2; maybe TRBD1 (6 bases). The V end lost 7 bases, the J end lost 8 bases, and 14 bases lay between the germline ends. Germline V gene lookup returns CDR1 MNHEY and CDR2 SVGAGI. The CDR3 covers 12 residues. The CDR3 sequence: CASTKQGGGYTF. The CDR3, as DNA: TGTGCCAGCACCAAACAGGGAGGGGGCTACACCTTC.

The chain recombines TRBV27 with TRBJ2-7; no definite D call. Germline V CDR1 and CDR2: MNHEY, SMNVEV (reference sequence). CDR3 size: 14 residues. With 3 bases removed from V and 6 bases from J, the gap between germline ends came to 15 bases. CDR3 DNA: TGTGCCAGCAGTTTTCGTCTACCCCTAGGCGAGCAGTACTTC. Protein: CASSFRLPLGEQYF.